The 6 T cell receptor beta chains listed next were all sequenced from one sample in a study of blood T cell repertoires in COVID-19. Sequencing used immunoSEQ multiplex PCR; TCRdb keeps in-frame clones, though not all of them. This table holds 95,000 to 110,000 clones, 60% to 85% found once. What was sequenced was peripheral blood. The receptors originated from a man aged 70-80 years with acute or convalescent COVID-19.

This chain joins TRBV6-4 and TRBJ1-2, with TRBD1 as a possible D gene (5 bases). The V gene lost 2 bases and the J gene lost 3 bases, with 19 bases spanning the gap. Germline CDR1 and CDR2: MRHNA and SNTAGT. This CDR3 is built from 17 residues. The CDR3 DNA reads TGTGCCAGCAGTGACGATAGAGGGTTGGGGGGAGACTATGGCTACACCTTC. This gives the protein CASSDDRGLGGDYGYTF.

The chain is built from TRBV7-2 and TRBJ2-5; 15 nucleotides match TRBD2. Trimming took 1 base from V and 2 from J; bases not matched to a gene: 2. In germline, CDR1 is SGHTA, CDR2 FQGNSA. This CDR3 contains 17 residues. CDR3 amino acids: CASSLVGLAGGQETQYF. CDR3 nucleotides: TGTGCCAGCAGCTTAGTGGGACTAGCGGGGGGTCAAGAGACCCAGTACTTC.

The rearrangement uses TRBV5-6 and TRBJ1-1; 7 bases align to TRBD1. Germline values: CDR1 SGHDT, CDR2 YYEEEE. Trimming at V came to 4 bases and at J to 2 bases, leaving 8 bases not matched to a gene. The CDR3 is made up of 15 amino acids. CDR3 in amino acids: CASSEQGWGNTEAFF. DNA of the CDR3: TGTGCCAGCAGCGAACAGGGGTGGGGTAACACTGAAGCTTTCTTT.

The rearrangement joins TRBV6-1 to TRBJ1-5; TRBD1 agrees at 7 bases. V shed 1 base, J shed 3 bases, and the junction held 9 bases outside the gene matches. Germline CDR1 and CDR2: MNHNS and SASEGT. CDR3 length: 17 amino acids. CDR3 DNA: TGTGCCAGCAGTGAAGAGGGGGGACAGAGATACAATCAGCCCCAGCATTTT. The encoded protein is CASSEEGGQRYNQPQHF.

This clone was seen ten or more times. The chain joins TRBV7-9 to TRBJ2-1, with 8 bases aligning to TRBD1. Germline lookup yields CDR1 SEHNR and CDR2 FQNEAQ (reference sequence). CDR3 length: 18 residues. With 2 bases clipped from V and 8 bases from J, the junction kept 17 bases outside the gene matches. Here the CDR3 reads CASSLLFFGQGRMDEQFF. The CDR3 nucleotides are TGTGCCAGCAGCTTATTGTTTTTTGGACAGGGAAGGATGGATGAGCAGTTCTTC.

On this clone itself: At one end, the junction sequence differs from germline, possibly due to a read error. This rearrangement joins TRBV7-7 to TRBJ2-5; D might be TRBD1 (7 bases). Germline assignment: CDR1 SSHAT and CDR2 FNYEAQ (reference sequence). This CDR3 is built from 15 residues. CDR3 coding DNA: TGTGCTAGCAGCTTAGGAGGGGGCGCCGAAGAGACCCAGTACTTC. This sequence encodes CASSLGGGAEETQYF.